This TCR beta chain appears in the sequencing data of a study of T cells in localized non-small cell lung cancer. Notes on this clone: Its antigen is unidentified.

Using immunoSEQ multiplex PCR, the repertoire was profiled, and TCRdb retains in-frame clones only, with some absent. The top ten hold 20% to 25% of the sample, which has 55,000 to 65,000 clones, 85% to 90% seen once. The germline V and J ends were trimmed by 1 base and 0 bases, with 9 bases remaining between them. Germline-derived CDR1 and CDR2 are GTSNPN and SVGIG (reference sequence). CDR3 length: 14 residues. Findings and caveats of the study: Uninvolved adjacent lung, not tumor, had the highest T cell clonality. Researchers found a median around 59 of the top 100 tumor clones in adjacent lung.

This rearrangement joins TRBV30 to TRBJ1-2, with D uncertain. The source of this sequence is a man aged 35-69 years with stage I squamous cell lung carcinoma. The sequences come from peripheral blood, collected before any cancer treatment. The CDR3 nucleotides read TGTGCCTGGAGTGGACTGCTTACTAACTATGGCTACACCTTC. This encodes CAWSGLLTNYGYTF. The full variable domain, completed using reference TRBV30 and TRBJ1-2, is SQTIHQWPATLVQPVGSPLSLECTVEGTSNPNLYWYRQAAGRGLQLLFYSVGIGQISSEVPQNLSASRPQDRQFILSSKKLLLSDSGFYLCAWSGLLTNYGYTFGSGTRLTVV.